A single sample gave rise to the 8 T cell receptor beta chains below, sequenced in a study of T-cell memory formation after mild COVID-19. TCRdb used MiXCR to reprocess the 5' RACE reads, holding one entry per CDR3 protein. This sample carries just over 200,000 distinct CDR3 sequences, around 8.8% of them seen once, and the ten largest clones take around 3.3%. Sequencing was carried out using PBMCs or a T cell subset sorted from them (not recorded which). The receptors come from a man between 18 and 35 years old who had mild COVID-19 (a few samples of this study predate the infection). Cell type and time point are not known.

This chain connects TRBV5-1 to TRBJ2-7; possible D gene TRBD1, 5 bases. Trimming stripped 3 bases from V and 6 bases from J, with 16 bases between. The CDR3 spans 14 residues. Germline lookup yields CDR1 SGHRS and CDR2 YFSETQ. The CDR3 DNA reads TGCGCCAGCAGCTCCCTCGGGCTAAGGGGCGAGCAGTACTTC. Amino acids: CASSSLGLRGEQYF.

V is TRBV4-2 and J is TRBJ2-4; 7 nucleotides line up with TRBD1. There are 16 residues in the CDR3. Germline lookup yields CDR1 LGHNA and CDR2 YNFKEQ. V was clipped by 0 bases and J by 7 bases; unmatched bases: 9. Here the CDR3 DNA reads TGTGCCAGCAGCCAAGATAGGGGACAGAGAGGGAACATTCAGTACTTC. This gives the protein CASSQDRGQRGNIQYF.

This chain uses TRBV24-1 with TRBJ2-1, with 7 bases identical to TRBD2. The length of the CDR3 is 15 residues. From germline, CDR1 is KGHDR and CDR2 SFDVKD. J gave up 5 bases and V 2 bases, and 5 bases lay outside the gene matches. CDR3 DNA sequence: TGTGCCACCAGTGATTCTGGGCGGGAGAACAATGAGCAGTTCTTC. Protein sequence: CATSDSGRENNEQFF.

This clonotype was seen repeatedly, ten times or more. This sequence joins TRBV5-1 and TRBJ2-5; the D is unclear. Germline-derived CDR1 and CDR2 are SGHRS and YFSETQ. The CDR3 totals 12 residues. V was trimmed by 4 bases and J by 2 bases, leaving 6 bases between them. The CDR3, as DNA: TGCGCCAGCAGCCCGAATCAAGAGACCCAGTACTTC. Amino acid sequence: CASSPNQETQYF. Using reference TRBV5-1 and TRBJ2-5 for the parts outside the CDR3, the full variable domain is KAGVTQTPRYLIKTRGQQVTLSCSPISGHRSVSWYQQTPGQGLQFLFEYFSETQRNKGNFPGRFSGRQFSNSRSEMNVSTLELGDSALYLCASSPNQETQYFGPGTRLLVL.

J is TRBJ1-2 and V is TRBV9; D gene unclear. The CDR3 spans 13 residues. Germline values: CDR1 SGDLS, CDR2 YYNGEE. V lost 4 bases and J lost 1, with 8 bases in between. The CDR3 DNA reads TGTGCCAGCAGCCCCCAGGTTAACTATGGCTACACCTTC. It specifies CASSPQVNYGYTF.

This clonotype has a handful of counts. The chain has TRBV18 and TRBJ1-1, with D unresolved. Germline V gives CDR1 KGHSH, CDR2 LQKENI. The CDR3 is made up of 15 amino acids. V lost 4 bases and J 3 bases, leaving 15 bases between the germline ends. CDR3: CASSLLSTGDTEAFF. The CDR3 DNA is TGTGCCAGCTCACTCCTCTCAACGGGAGACACTGAAGCTTTCTTT.

V gene TRBV3-1 combines with J gene TRBJ1-1; D is unclear. The V end was cut by 9 bases, the J end by 4 bases, with 18 bases between. In germline, CDR1 is LGHDT, CDR2 YNNKEL (reference sequence). There are 14 residues in the CDR3. The CDR3 spells CASTRVGRSTEAFF. Written as DNA, the CDR3 is TGTGCCAGTACACGTGTGGGTAGGAGCACTGAAGCTTTCTTT.

The chain recombines TRBV6-2 or TRBV6-3 with TRBJ2-3, with a tentative D call TRBD1 (5 bases). The CDR3 consists of 14 residues. The germline gives CDR1 MNHEY, CDR2 SVGEGT. V was pared by 3 bases and J by 6 bases, with 13 bases between. The CDR3 loop is CASSYSDSHDTQYF. In DNA, the CDR3 is TGTGCCAGCAGTTATTCCGACAGCCACGATACGCAGTATTTT.